The T cell receptor beta chain described here comes from a study of cytomegalovirus exposure and HLA in healthy donors. This CDR3 is built from 18 residues. The germline gives CDR1 SGHNT, CDR2 YYREEE (reference sequence). The V and J ends lost 4 bases and 0 bases respectively, with 20 bases between them. A multiplex PCR was run with 60 Vbeta primers and 13 Jbeta primers. TCRdb's table, derived via immunoSEQ multiplex PCR, lists solely in-frame clones and lacks some. The sample records about 110,000 clones, 55% to 70% being singletons. The rearrangement links TRBV5-4 to TRBJ1-5, with a possible D match to TRBD1 (6 bases). Source material: PBMCs. The receptor comes from a woman between 25 and 40 years old in good health and CMV-seronegative. The CDR3: CASSPRDIVWISNQPQHF. CDR3 nucleotides: TGTGCCAGCAGCCCCCGGGACATTGTTTGGATTAGCAATCAGCCCCAGCATTTT. The complete variable domain, with remaining parts taken from reference TRBV5-4 and TRBJ1-5, reads ETGVTQSPTHLIKTRGQQVTLRCSSQSGHNTVSWYQQALGQGPQFIFQYYREEENGRGNFPPRFSGLQFPNYSSELNVNALELDDSALYLCASSPRDIVWISNQPQHFGDGTRLSIL.